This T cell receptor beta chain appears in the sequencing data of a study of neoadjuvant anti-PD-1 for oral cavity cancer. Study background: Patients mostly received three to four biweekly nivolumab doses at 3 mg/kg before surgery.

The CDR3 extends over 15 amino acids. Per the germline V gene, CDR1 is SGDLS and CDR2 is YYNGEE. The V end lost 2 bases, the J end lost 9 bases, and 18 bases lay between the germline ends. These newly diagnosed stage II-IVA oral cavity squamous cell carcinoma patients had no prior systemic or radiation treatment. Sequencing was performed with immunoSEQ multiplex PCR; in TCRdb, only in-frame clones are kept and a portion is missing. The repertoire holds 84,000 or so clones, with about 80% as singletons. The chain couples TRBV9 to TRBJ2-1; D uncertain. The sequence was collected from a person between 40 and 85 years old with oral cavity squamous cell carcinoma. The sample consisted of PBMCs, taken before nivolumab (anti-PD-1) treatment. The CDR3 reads CASSVGSISTGEQFF. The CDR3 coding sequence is TGTGCCAGCAGCGTGGGATCTATCTCCACCGGTGAGCAGTTCTTC. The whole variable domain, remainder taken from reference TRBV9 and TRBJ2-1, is DSGVTQTPKHLITATGQRVTLRCSPRSGDLSVYWYQQSLDQGLQFLIQYYNGEERAKGNILERFSAQQFPDLHSELNLSSLELGDSALYFCASSVGSISTGEQFFGPGTRLTVL.